This entry is about one TCR beta chain. Negatively enriched CD4+ T cells were divided by CD45RA into naive and memory. CDR3 length: 16 residues. J was trimmed by 5 bases and V by 4 bases; bases with no gene match: 3. Germline V CDR1 and CDR2: MNHEY, SVGAGI. Replicate sorted-subset PCRs were loaded with 150 to 250 ng DNA, 30,000 to 35,000 T cell genomes. The method was immunoSEQ multiplex PCR; TCRdb's version includes in-frame clones alone and lacks a portion of them. The table records roughly 2 million clones, 85% to 95% of them present only once. This specimen belongs to a study of shared clonotypes between healthy human individuals.

J is TRBJ2-1 and V is TRBV6-5; 15 nucleotides match TRBD2. The sample was naive CD4+ T cells sorted from blood. The subset denotes: CD45RA+ positively selected. The sequence was obtained from a man aged 18-30 years in good health. For the CDR3, the DNA is TGTGCCAGCAGTTGGGGACTAGCGGGAGGTAACAATGAGCAGTTCTTC. It yields the protein CASSWGLAGGNNEQFF.